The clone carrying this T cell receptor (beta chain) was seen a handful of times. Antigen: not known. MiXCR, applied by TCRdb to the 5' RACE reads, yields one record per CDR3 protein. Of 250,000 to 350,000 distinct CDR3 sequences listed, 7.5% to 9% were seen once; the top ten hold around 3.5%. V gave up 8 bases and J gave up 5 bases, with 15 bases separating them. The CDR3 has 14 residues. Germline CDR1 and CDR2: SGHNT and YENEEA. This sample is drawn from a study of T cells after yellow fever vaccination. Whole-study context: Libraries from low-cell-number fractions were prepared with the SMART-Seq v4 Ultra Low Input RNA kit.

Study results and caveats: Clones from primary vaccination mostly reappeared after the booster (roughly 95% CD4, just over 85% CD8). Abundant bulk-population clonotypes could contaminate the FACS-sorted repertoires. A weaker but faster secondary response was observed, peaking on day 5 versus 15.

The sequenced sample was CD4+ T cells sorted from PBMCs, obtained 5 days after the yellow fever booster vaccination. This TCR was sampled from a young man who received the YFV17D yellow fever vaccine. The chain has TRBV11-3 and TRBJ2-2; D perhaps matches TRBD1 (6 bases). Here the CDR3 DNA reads TGTGCCAGCTCGGACAGTCCGGGAACCGGGGAGCTGTTTTTT. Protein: CASSDSPGTGELFF.